The source of this T cell receptor (beta chain) is a study of cytomegalovirus exposure and HLA in healthy donors. Points from the study as a whole: Some TCR beta chains (164 of them) were listed as cytomegalovirus-associated.

As to this clone: Its antigen is not identified.

The data were produced by immunoSEQ multiplex PCR, yet TCRdb's version contains in-frame clones alone and is incomplete. Among fewer than 200,000 clones listed, roughly nine tenths were seen once. The CDR3 is 19 amino acids. V lost 5 bases to trimming and J lost 2 bases, with 27 bases between them. Per the germline V gene, CDR1 is SEHNR and CDR2 is FQNEAQ (reference sequence). The sequence derives from a man in his late teens or twenties in good health and CMV-seropositive. This chain joins TRBV7-9 and TRBJ2-5, with D tentatively TRBD2 (6 bases). Sample: PBMCs. CDR3 in amino acids: CASSPPGGTSYRGQETQYF. CDR3 bases: TGTGCCAGCAGCCCCCCTGGGGGGACCTCCTACCGGGGGCAAGAGACCCAGTACTTC. The entire variable domain, with the rest obtained from reference TRBV7-9 and TRBJ2-5, is as follows: DTGVSQNPRHKITKRGQNVTFRCDPISEHNRLYWYRQTLGQGPEFLTYFQNEAQLEKSRLLSDRFSAERPKGSFSTLEIQRTEQGDSAMYLCASSPPGGTSYRGQETQYFGPGTRLLVL.